Listed below are T cell receptor beta chains from one sample, sequenced in a study of blood T cells in healthy people across ages. TCRdb analysed the 5' RACE reads with MiXCR anew, one entry per CDR3 protein. The data show about a million distinct CDR3 sequences, roughly two fifths seen once. Sequencing was done on a sample of blood. Receptor source: a man younger than 35 in good health. CDR3s include the opening cysteine and the closing phenylalanine or tryptophan. A D gene is named only where the DNA matches it firmly. A row's size may be missing; if present it is once, few, many or a size class.

J gene: TRBJ2-4; clone size: -; D gene: -; V gene: TRBV9; CDR3 protein: CASSPPGNIQYF; CDR3 DNA: TGTGCCAGCAGCCCCCCTGGGAACATTCAGTACTTC
J gene: TRBJ1-4; clone size: few; D gene: TRBD1; V gene: TRBV5-1; CDR3 protein: CASSAPGQGRNEKLFF; CDR3 DNA: TGCGCCAGCAGCGCCCCGGGACAGGGTCGAAATGAAAAACTGTTTTTT
J gene: TRBJ1-4; clone size: -; D gene: -; V gene: TRBV7-2; CDR3 protein: CASSLRGAEATNEKLFF; CDR3 DNA: TGTGCCAGCAGCTTAAGGGGGGCCGAAGCAACTAATGAAAAACTGTTTTTT
J gene: TRBJ2-1; clone size: -; D gene: -; V gene: TRBV6-2/TRBV6-3; CDR3 protein: CASSYAGTLYNEQFF; CDR3 DNA: TGTGCCAGCAGTTACGCCGGGACACTCTACAATGAGCAGTTCTTC
J gene: TRBJ2-5; clone size: -; D gene: -; V gene: TRBV6-6; CDR3 protein: CASSYYSQETQYF; CDR3 DNA: TGTGCCAGCAGTTACTACAGCCAAGAGACCCAGTACTTC
J gene: TRBJ2-7; clone size: -; D gene: TRBD1; V gene: TRBV7-9; CDR3 protein: CASSLGGTEGYEQYF; CDR3 DNA: TGTGCCAGCAGCTTAGGGGGGACAGAAGGCTACGAGCAGTACTTC
J gene: TRBJ2-7; clone size: -; D gene: -; V gene: TRBV27; CDR3 protein: CASSFLQGYEQYF; CDR3 DNA: TGTGCCAGCAGTTTCCTACAGGGCTACGAGCAGTACTTC
J gene: TRBJ1-5; clone size: -; D gene: -; V gene: TRBV6-6; CDR3 protein: CASSYGQFNQPQHF; CDR3 DNA: TGTGCCAGCAGTTACGGCCAGTTCAATCAGCCCCAGCATTTT
J gene: TRBJ1-4; clone size: -; D gene: -; V gene: TRBV12-3/TRBV12-4; CDR3 protein: CATLRATNEKLFF; CDR3 DNA: TGTGCCACCCTAAGAGCAACTAATGAAAAACTGTTTTTT
J gene: TRBJ1-1; clone size: -; D gene: -; V gene: TRBV18; CDR3 protein: CASSPSMEGRGTEAFF; CDR3 DNA: TGTGCCAGCTCACCCAGTATGGAGGGACGGGGCACTGAAGCTTTCTTT
J gene: TRBJ2-3; clone size: -; D gene: TRBD1; V gene: TRBV18; CDR3 protein: CASSLKGQGNTQYF; CDR3 DNA: TGTGCCAGCTCACTAAAGGGACAGGGCAATACGCAGTATTTT
J gene: TRBJ1-2; clone size: -; D gene: -; V gene: TRBV4-2; CDR3 protein: CASSQVYGGYGYTF; CDR3 DNA: TGTGCCAGCAGCCAAGTATATGGGGGGTATGGCTACACCTTC
J gene: TRBJ1-1; clone size: many; D gene: -; V gene: TRBV29-1; CDR3 protein: CSVERGLNTEAFF; CDR3 DNA: TGCAGCGTTGAACGAGGTTTGAACACTGAAGCTTTCTTT
J gene: TRBJ2-5; clone size: few; D gene: -; V gene: TRBV9; CDR3 protein: CASSVQPRGGQETQYF; CDR3 DNA: TGTGCCAGCAGCGTCCAACCTAGGGGTGGGCAAGAGACCCAGTACTTC
J gene: TRBJ1-1; clone size: -; D gene: TRBD1; V gene: TRBV6-2/TRBV6-3; CDR3 protein: CATRTGGAAEAFF; CDR3 DNA: TGTGCCACCAGGACAGGGGGGGCCGCTGAAGCTTTCTTT
J gene: TRBJ1-1; clone size: few; D gene: -; V gene: TRBV6-1; CDR3 protein: CASTVGEDTEAFF; CDR3 DNA: TGTGCCAGCACCGTTGGGGAGGACACTGAAGCTTTCTTT
J gene: TRBJ1-5; clone size: -; D gene: TRBD1; V gene: TRBV12-3/TRBV12-4; CDR3 protein: CASSPGTGVPISQHF; CDR3 DNA: TGTGCCAGCAGTCCAGGGACAGGGGTCCCAATATCCCAGCATTTT
J gene: TRBJ2-1; clone size: -; D gene: -; V gene: TRBV25-1; CDR3 protein: CASSELTTEQFF; CDR3 DNA: TGTGCCAGCAGTGAATTGACTACTGAGCAGTTCTTC
J gene: TRBJ1-2; clone size: -; D gene: TRBD1; V gene: TRBV6-5; CDR3 protein: CASSYSGTAPGYTF; CDR3 DNA: TGTGCCAGCAGTTACTCAGGGACAGCCCCCGGCTACACCTTC
J gene: TRBJ1-6; clone size: -; D gene: -; V gene: TRBV18; CDR3 protein: CASSPKYQGLNSPLHF; CDR3 DNA: TGTGCCAGCTCACCAAAATACCAGGGGCTTAATTCACCCCTCCACTTT
J gene: TRBJ2-7; clone size: -; D gene: -; V gene: TRBV29-1; CDR3 protein: CSVEERQSTYEQYF; CDR3 DNA: TGCAGCGTTGAAGAGCGGCAGAGTACCTACGAGCAGTACTTC
J gene: TRBJ1-4; clone size: few; D gene: -; V gene: TRBV4-3; CDR3 protein: CASSQDGQGLEKLFF; CDR3 DNA: TGCGCCAGCAGCCAAGATGGGCAGGGGCTTGAAAAACTGTTTTTT
J gene: TRBJ1-4; clone size: few; D gene: -; V gene: TRBV5-5; CDR3 protein: CASSLGMDNEKLFF; CDR3 DNA: TGTGCCAGCAGCTTGGGAATGGATAATGAAAAACTGTTTTTT
J gene: TRBJ2-7; clone size: -; D gene: -; V gene: TRBV9; CDR3 protein: CASSVSRSYNEQYF; CDR3 DNA: TGTGCCAGCAGCGTATCTAGATCCTACAATGAGCAGTACTTC
J gene: TRBJ1-1; clone size: -; D gene: -; V gene: TRBV10-3; CDR3 protein: CAIRGNTEAFF; CDR3 DNA: TGTGCCATCAGGGGGAACACTGAAGCTTTCTTT
J gene: TRBJ2-7; clone size: few; D gene: -; V gene: TRBV12-3/TRBV12-4; CDR3 protein: CASSFSGYTYEQYF; CDR3 DNA: TGTGCCAGCAGTTTCTCGGGGTATACCTACGAGCAGTACTTC
J gene: TRBJ2-1; clone size: -; D gene: TRBD2; V gene: TRBV27; CDR3 protein: CASSSRLAGTYNERFF; CDR3 DNA: TGTGCCAGCAGTTCCCGACTAGCGGGGACATACAATGAGCGGTTCTTC
J gene: TRBJ2-1; clone size: -; D gene: -; V gene: TRBV11-2; CDR3 protein: CASSPHRETQFF; CDR3 DNA: TGTGCCAGCAGCCCCCACAGGGAGACCCAGTTCTTC
J gene: TRBJ2-1; clone size: few; D gene: -; V gene: TRBV2; CDR3 protein: CASRKLRAPPLTYNEQFF; CDR3 DNA: TGTGCCAGCAGGAAATTAAGGGCACCTCCTCTGACCTACAATGAGCAGTTCTTC
J gene: TRBJ1-1; clone size: few; D gene: -; V gene: TRBV4-3; CDR3 protein: CASSQDLWGTNTEAFF; CDR3 DNA: TGCGCCAGCAGCCAAGATCTGTGGGGGACAAACACTGAAGCTTTCTTT
J gene: TRBJ1-2; clone size: -; D gene: -; V gene: TRBV29-1; CDR3 protein: CSVEGEGGYGYTF; CDR3 DNA: TGCAGCGTTGAAGGGGAAGGGGGCTATGGCTACACCTTC
J gene: TRBJ2-1; clone size: -; D gene: -; V gene: TRBV7-2; CDR3 protein: CASGLEGGLYNEQFF; CDR3 DNA: TGTGCCAGCGGCTTAGAAGGAGGGCTTTACAATGAGCAGTTCTTC
J gene: TRBJ1-4; clone size: few; D gene: TRBD1; V gene: TRBV20-1; CDR3 protein: CSARVDRGDEKLFF; CDR3 DNA: TGCAGTGCTAGAGTGGACAGGGGGGACGAAAAACTGTTTTTT
J gene: TRBJ1-5; clone size: -; D gene: TRBD1; V gene: TRBV16; CDR3 protein: CASSQSESWDRRTQPQHF; CDR3 DNA: TGTGCCAGCAGCCAATCTGAGAGTTGGGACAGGAGGACGCAGCCCCAGCATTTT
J gene: TRBJ1-2; clone size: -; D gene: -; V gene: TRBV12-3/TRBV12-4; CDR3 protein: CASSLWGAGGYTF; CDR3 DNA: TGTGCCAGCAGTTTATGGGGGGCAGGTGGCTACACCTTC
J gene: TRBJ2-3; clone size: few; D gene: -; V gene: TRBV3-1; CDR3 protein: CASSPLRPRTDTQYF; CDR3 DNA: TGTGCCAGCAGCCCTCTCCGGCCTCGCACAGATACGCAGTATTTT
J gene: TRBJ1-4; clone size: -; D gene: TRBD1; V gene: TRBV20-1; CDR3 protein: CSARGDRGHEKLFF; CDR3 DNA: TGCAGTGCTAGGGGGGACAGGGGGCATGAAAAACTGTTTTTT
J gene: TRBJ1-1; clone size: -; D gene: -; V gene: TRBV9; CDR3 protein: CASSGGGHTEAFF; CDR3 DNA: TGTGCCAGCAGCGGAGGGGGACACACTGAAGCTTTCTTT
J gene: TRBJ1-2; clone size: few; D gene: -; V gene: TRBV9; CDR3 protein: CASSSDGRPYTF; CDR3 DNA: TGTGCCAGCAGCTCAGACGGACGGCCCTACACCTTC
J gene: TRBJ1-1; clone size: few; D gene: -; V gene: TRBV7-2; CDR3 protein: CASSHRKAFF; CDR3 DNA: TGTGCCAGCAGCCATAGAAAAGCTTTCTTT
J gene: TRBJ1-2; clone size: few; D gene: -; V gene: TRBV18; CDR3 protein: CASSRESGFYGYTF; CDR3 DNA: TGTGCCAGCTCACGTGAAAGCGGGTTCTATGGCTACACCTTC
J gene: TRBJ2-3; clone size: -; D gene: -; V gene: TRBV7-2; CDR3 protein: CASSLVGDNGDTQYF; CDR3 DNA: TGTGCCAGCAGCTTAGTAGGAGACAACGGAGATACGCAGTATTTT
J gene: TRBJ1-1; clone size: -; D gene: -; V gene: TRBV13; CDR3 protein: CASSLALREAFF; CDR3 DNA: TGTGCCAGCAGCTTAGCTTTAAGAGAAGCTTTCTTT
J gene: TRBJ1-4; clone size: -; D gene: -; V gene: TRBV7-2; CDR3 protein: CASSLGPLWEKLFF; CDR3 DNA: TGTGCCAGCAGCTTAGGCCCTTTGTGGGAAAAACTGTTTTTT
J gene: TRBJ1-4; clone size: -; D gene: TRBD1; V gene: TRBV6-2/TRBV6-3; CDR3 protein: CASRGDSLEKLFF; CDR3 DNA: TGTGCCAGCAGGGGGGACAGTCTGGAAAAACTGTTTTTT
J gene: TRBJ1-1; clone size: many; D gene: -; V gene: TRBV5-1; CDR3 protein: CASSLEGFPNTEAFF; CDR3 DNA: TGCGCCAGCAGCTTGGAAGGGTTCCCGAACACTGAAGCTTTCTTT
J gene: TRBJ2-1; clone size: -; D gene: -; V gene: TRBV6-5; CDR3 protein: CASGTRGDNEQFF; CDR3 DNA: TGTGCCAGCGGGACAAGGGGAGACAATGAGCAGTTCTTC
J gene: TRBJ2-1; clone size: -; D gene: -; V gene: TRBV4-2; CDR3 protein: CASSQEGDSYNEQFF; CDR3 DNA: TGTGCCAGCAGTCAAGAGGGGGACTCCTACAATGAGCAGTTCTTC
J gene: TRBJ2-4; clone size: -; D gene: TRBD1; V gene: TRBV7-2; CDR3 protein: CASSLNRGQQYF; CDR3 DNA: TGTGCCAGCAGCCTAAACAGGGGCCAGCAGTACTTC
J gene: TRBJ2-7; clone size: -; D gene: TRBD1; V gene: TRBV20-1; CDR3 protein: CSAKGQGSYEQYF; CDR3 DNA: TGCAGTGCTAAAGGACAGGGCTCCTACGAGCAGTACTTC
J gene: TRBJ2-5; clone size: many; D gene: -; V gene: TRBV7-8; CDR3 protein: CASSSGTYQETQYF; CDR3 DNA: TGTGCCAGCAGCTCCGGGACATACCAAGAGACCCAGTACTTC
J gene: TRBJ2-7; clone size: -; D gene: TRBD2; V gene: TRBV14; CDR3 protein: CASSQDAAGGYNEQYF; CDR3 DNA: TGTGCCAGCAGCCAAGATGCAGCGGGGGGCTACAATGAGCAGTACTTC
J gene: TRBJ2-5; clone size: -; D gene: -; V gene: TRBV29-1; CDR3 protein: CSVEDGTGTRRQYF; CDR3 DNA: TGCAGCGTTGAGGATGGAACAGGGACACGTCGGCAGTACTTC
J gene: TRBJ2-3; clone size: -; D gene: -; V gene: TRBV20-1; CDR3 protein: CSAGERGQSTDTQYF; CDR3 DNA: TGCAGTGCTGGAGAACGTGGACAGAGCACAGATACGCAGTATTTT
J gene: TRBJ2-1; clone size: many; D gene: TRBD2; V gene: TRBV4-3; CDR3 protein: CASSPRTSGGPYNEQFF; CDR3 DNA: TGCGCCAGCAGCCCCCGGACTAGCGGGGGTCCCTACAATGAGCAGTTCTTC
J gene: TRBJ2-1; clone size: few; D gene: -; V gene: TRBV27; CDR3 protein: CASSWGYNEQFF; CDR3 DNA: TGTGCCAGCAGTTGGGGTTACAATGAGCAGTTCTTC
J gene: TRBJ2-7; clone size: -; D gene: -; V gene: TRBV20-1; CDR3 protein: CSASRFIGQSYEQYF; CDR3 DNA: TGCAGTGCTAGTAGGTTTATCGGACAGTCCTACGAGCAGTACTTC
J gene: TRBJ2-7; clone size: -; D gene: -; V gene: TRBV6-2/TRBV6-3; CDR3 protein: CASSELPAGAGDEQYF; CDR3 DNA: TGTGCCAGCAGCGAACTGCCCGCGGGGGCTGGGGATGAGCAGTACTTC
J gene: TRBJ1-2; clone size: few; D gene: -; V gene: TRBV6-1; CDR3 protein: CASSKRENYGYTF; CDR3 DNA: TGTGCCAGCAGTAAAAGGGAAAACTATGGCTACACCTTC
J gene: TRBJ2-3; clone size: many; D gene: TRBD1; V gene: TRBV29-1; CDR3 protein: CSARTTGDTQYF; CDR3 DNA: TGCAGCGCCCGGACGACAGGGGATACGCAGTATTTT